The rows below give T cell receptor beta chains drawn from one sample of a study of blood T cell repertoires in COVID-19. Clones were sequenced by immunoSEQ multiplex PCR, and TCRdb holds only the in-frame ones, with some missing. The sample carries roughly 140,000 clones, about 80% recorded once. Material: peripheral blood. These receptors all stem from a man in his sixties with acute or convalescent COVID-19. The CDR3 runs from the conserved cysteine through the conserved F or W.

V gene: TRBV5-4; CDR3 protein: CASSRTSGNYEQYF
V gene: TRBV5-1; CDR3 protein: CASSLPGQGTTRTQYF
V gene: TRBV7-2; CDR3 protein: CASSVAGGHNEQFF
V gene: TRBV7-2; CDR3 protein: CASSPRLSGRAMPQYF
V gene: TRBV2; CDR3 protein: CASRTGGYNSPLHF
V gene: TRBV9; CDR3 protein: CASSATSGSPSAQYF
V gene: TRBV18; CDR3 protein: CASSPGQLTEAFF
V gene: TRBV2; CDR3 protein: CASRSQGDTEAFF
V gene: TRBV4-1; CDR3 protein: CASSQDRPYGYTF
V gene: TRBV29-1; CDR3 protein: CSVETGIYTEAFF
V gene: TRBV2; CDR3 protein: CASSEGAEQYF
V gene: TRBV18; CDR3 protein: CASSPPRQFQETQYF
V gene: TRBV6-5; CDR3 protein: CASSTERQSNEKLFF
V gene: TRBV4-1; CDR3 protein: CASSSGENTDTQYF
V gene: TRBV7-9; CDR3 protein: CASSQRGRRETQYF
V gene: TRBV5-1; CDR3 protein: CASSLGPHRETFF
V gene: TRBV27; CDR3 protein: CASSLAGSGLYTQYF
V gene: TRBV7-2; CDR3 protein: CASSSWTGVGYEKLFF
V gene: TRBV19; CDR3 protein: CASSISTVLPYEQYF
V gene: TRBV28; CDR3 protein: CASSFPGAAGSPLHF
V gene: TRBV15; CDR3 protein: CATSRDGGNTGELFF